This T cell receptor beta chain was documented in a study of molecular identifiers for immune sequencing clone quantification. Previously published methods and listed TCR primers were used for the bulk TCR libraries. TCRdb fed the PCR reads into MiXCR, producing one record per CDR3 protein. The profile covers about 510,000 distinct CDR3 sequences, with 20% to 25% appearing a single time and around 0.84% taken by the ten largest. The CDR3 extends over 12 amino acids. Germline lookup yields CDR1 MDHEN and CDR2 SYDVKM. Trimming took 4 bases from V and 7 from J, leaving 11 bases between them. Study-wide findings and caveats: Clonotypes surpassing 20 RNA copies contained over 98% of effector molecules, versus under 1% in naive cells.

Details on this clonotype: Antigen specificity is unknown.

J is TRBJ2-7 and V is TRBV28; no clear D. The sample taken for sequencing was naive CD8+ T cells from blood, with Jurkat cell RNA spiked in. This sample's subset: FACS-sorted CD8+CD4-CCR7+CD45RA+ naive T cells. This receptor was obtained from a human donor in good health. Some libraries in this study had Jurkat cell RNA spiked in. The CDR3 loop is CASSSPMEEQYF. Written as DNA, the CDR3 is TGTGCCAGCAGTTCCCCGATGGAGGAGCAGTACTTC.